The 20 T cell receptor beta chains given below trace back to one sample, sequenced in a study of cytomegalovirus exposure and HLA in healthy donors. The primer mix had 60 Vbeta and 13 Jbeta primers. The repertoire was sequenced with immunoSEQ multiplex PCR; TCRdb's copy has only in-frame clones and lacks some. The table gives 200,000 to 250,000 clones; the top ten clones make up roughly 1.2% of it. The source material was PBMCs. These receptors came from a girl aged 2 to 9 in good health and CMV-seropositive.

The genes are TRBV4-1 and TRBJ2-6; 7 nucleotides align to TRBD1. Germline lookup yields CDR1 MGHRA and CDR2 YSYEKL. The CDR3 sequence is 20 residues long. Trimming cost V 0 bases and J 0 bases; bases outside gene matches: 11. CDR3 in amino acids: CASSQDQGGAVSSGANVLTF. The CDR3 DNA is TGCGCCAGCAGCCAAGATCAAGGGGGCGCAGTAAGCTCTGGGGCCAACGTCCTGACTTTC.

The genes are TRBV28 and TRBJ1-4, with TRBD1 matching 8 bases. CDR1 and CDR2 from the germline V gene are MDHEN and SYDVKM. This CDR3 region has 13 residues. V was pared by 8 bases and J by 8 bases, with 7 bases of the junction left unmatched. CDR3 nucleotides: TGTGCCAGCCGCCGACAGGGGTGGGAAAAACTGTTTTTT. Residues: CASRRQGWEKLFF.

The chain employs TRBV5-1 and TRBJ2-1, with D possibly being TRBD2 (7 bases). Germline assignment: CDR1 SGHRS and CDR2 YFSETQ. The CDR3 sequence is 14 residues long. The V end lost 0 bases, the J end lost 7 bases, and 11 bases lay between the germline ends. CDR3 in amino acids: CASSLEGGLNEQFF. The CDR3 DNA reads as TGCGCCAGCAGCTTGGAGGGGGGACTAAATGAGCAGTTCTTC. Using reference TRBV5-1 and TRBJ2-1 for the parts outside the CDR3, the full variable domain is KAGVTQTPRYLIKTRGQQVTLSCSPISGHRSVSWYQQTPGQGLQFLFEYFSETQRNKGNFPGRFSGRQFSNSRSEMNVSTLELGDSALYLCASSLEGGLNEQFFGPGTRLTVL.

The chain is built from TRBV5-4 and TRBJ2-7; TRBD1 agrees at 9 bases. The germline V gene encodes CDR1 SGHNT and CDR2 YYREEE (reference sequence). Trimming took 3 bases from V and 5 from J; bases not matched to a gene: 6. This CDR3 contains 14 residues. In DNA, the CDR3 is TGTGCCAGCAGCTCGCCGGGACAGGGCAACGAGCAGTACTTC. Translating gives CASSSPGQGNEQYF.

The V gene is TRBV4-1, the J gene TRBJ1-4; no clear D gene. The germline CDR1 and CDR2 sequences are MGHRA and YSYEKL. The V end was cut by 0 bases, the J end by 8 bases, with 10 bases between. This CDR3 contains 14 residues. The CDR3 nucleotides are TGCGCCAGCAGCCAAGAACTCGGTCGGGAAAAACTGTTTTTT. Its protein product is CASSQELGREKLFF.

The rearrangement joins TRBV5-4 to TRBJ2-1; 7 nucleotides align to TRBD2. Germline lookup yields CDR1 SGHNT and CDR2 YYREEE (reference sequence). This CDR3 is built from 14 residues. Trimming took 1 base from V and 13 from J; bases not matched to a gene: 11. The CDR3 sequence: CASSLKGWLADQFF. CDR3 DNA sequence: TGTGCCAGCAGCTTGAAGGGTTGGCTAGCGGATCAGTTCTTC.

The CDR3 is CASSLSASGTVTDTQYF. The CDR3 nucleotides are TGTGCCAGCAGTTTATCGGCTAGCGGCACTGTTACAGATACGCAGTATTTT. This sequence joins TRBV27 and TRBJ2-3, with 7 bases aligning to TRBD2. The V segment lost 0 bases and the J segment 3 bases; nucleotides outside the gene matches: 9. Germline V gene data show CDR1 as MNHEY and CDR2 as SMNVEV (reference sequence). The CDR3 spans 17 residues.

The V gene is TRBV5-1, the J gene TRBJ2-5; TRBD2 matches at 10 bases. Germline V gene sequence: CDR1 SGHRS, CDR2 YFSETQ. CDR3 length: 14 residues. With 7 bases clipped from V and 5 bases from J, the junction kept 8 bases outside the gene matches. DNA of the CDR3: TGCGCCAGCGGCCAGCGGGAGGGCCCCGAGACCCAGTACTTC. Translated, it gives CASGQREGPETQYF.

This sequence joins TRBV28 and TRBJ1-1; a possible D gene is TRBD1 (5 bases). Looked up from germline, CDR1 is MDHEN and CDR2 is SYDVKM. Between the trimmed V and J ends, which lost 2 bases and 8 bases, there was a span of 15 bases. The CDR3 has 14 amino acids. As DNA, the CDR3 is TGTGCCAGCAGTTTACGCGGGGGAGGCTCCGAAGCTTTCTTT. This encodes CASSLRGGGSEAFF.

The chain employs TRBV28 and TRBJ2-2, with D possibly being TRBD1 (5 bases). The CDR3 extends over 14 amino acids. Germline lookup yields CDR1 MDHEN and CDR2 SYDVKM. V was pared by 7 bases and J by 3 bases, with 12 bases between. CDR3 sequence: CASKGFGDTGELFF. CDR3 bases: TGTGCCAGCAAGGGGTTTGGTGACACCGGGGAGCTGTTTTTT.

The chain links TRBV19 to TRBJ2-7, with 11 bases matching TRBD2. Per the germline V gene, CDR1 is LNHDA and CDR2 is SQIVND (reference sequence). The CDR3 spans 15 residues. The J segment lost 6 bases and the V segment lost 6 bases, leaving 10 bases of the junction unmatched. The CDR3 spells CASRQLTSGKGEQYF. The CDR3 DNA follows: TGTGCCAGTAGACAGTTGACTAGCGGGAAAGGCGAGCAGTACTTC.

About this clone: At one boundary the junction diverges from the germline segment, which might be a read error. The chain links TRBV28 to TRBJ2-7, with TRBD2 as a possible D gene (6 bases). The CDR3 runs 11 residues. Per the germline V gene, CDR1 is MDHEN and CDR2 is SYDVKM. The CDR3 spells CASSWGGPLGF. In DNA, the CDR3 is TGTGCCAGCAGTTGGGGAGGTCCTCTGGGGTTC.

V usage is TRBV5-4 and J usage is TRBJ2-7, with 7 positions matching TRBD2. CDR3 length equals 15 residues. Germline V gives CDR1 SGHNT, CDR2 YYREEE (reference sequence). Trimming took 6 bases from V and 5 from J; bases not matched to a gene: 14. The CDR3, as DNA: TGTGCCAGCAACCCCAACCAGGGAGGGAGTAACGAGCAGTACTTC. This gives the protein CASNPNQGGSNEQYF.

This chain uses TRBV9 with TRBJ1-2; unclear D gene. Trimming removed 5 bases from V and 2 bases from J, with 7 bases in between. Germline V lookup: CDR1 SGDLS, CDR2 YYNGEE. The CDR3 runs to 12 residues. The CDR3 nucleotides read TGTGCCAGCAGATACAGCAACTATGGCTACACCTTC. It is translated as CASRYSNYGYTF.

This chain links TRBV7-9 with TRBJ1-1; possible D gene TRBD1, 6 bases. This CDR3 contains 16 residues. Deletions cut 5 bases from V and 4 bases from J, with 20 bases between. The germline CDR1 and CDR2 sequences are SEHNR and FQNEAQ (reference sequence). CDR3 nucleotides: TGTGCCAGCAGCAACTCCGGCGGGGGGGGCGGCACTGAAGCTTTCTTT. Its translation: CASSNSGGGGGTEAFF. The entire variable domain, with the rest obtained from reference TRBV7-9 and TRBJ1-1, is as follows: DTGVSQNPRHKITKRGQNVTFRCDPISEHNRLYWYRQTLGQGPEFLTYFQNEAQLEKSRLLSDRFSAERPKGSFSTLEIQRTEQGDSAMYLCASSNSGGGGGTEAFFGQGTRLTVV.

The chain recombines TRBV4-1 with TRBJ1-6; the match to TRBD1 covers 7 bases. The V segment lost 2 bases and the J segment 12 bases; nucleotides outside the gene matches: 7. CDR1 is MGHRA, CDR2 YSYEKL, per germline. This CDR3 is built from 14 residues. CDR3: CASSQRRGREPLHF. The CDR3, as DNA: TGCGCCAGCAGCCAACGAAGGGGGCGCGAACCCCTCCACTTT.

The V and J genes are TRBV28 and TRBJ2-1; TRBD2 is a possible D gene (6 bases). The CDR3 loop spans 15 amino acids. Per germline, CDR1 MDHEN and CDR2 SYDVKM. Trimming pared 8 bases from V and 4 bases from J, leaving 18 bases between. The CDR3 reads CASLPPGGTYNEQFF. The CDR3 region has the DNA TGTGCCAGCCTTCCACCAGGCGGGACGTACAATGAGCAGTTCTTC.

The chain has TRBV7-6 and TRBJ1-2; maybe TRBD1 (5 bases). Germline values: CDR1 SGHVS, CDR2 FNYEAQ. The CDR3 is 15 amino acids. V lost 5 bases to trimming and J lost 5 bases, with 18 bases between them. Here the CDR3 DNA reads TGTGCCAGCAGCCCGGGGGGGACTGGAGTATATGGCTACACCTTC. Translated: CASSPGGTGVYGYTF.

DNA of the CDR3: TGTGCCAGCAGTTTAGGCGGCCACAATGAGCAGTTCTTC. As protein: CASSLGGHNEQFF. The rearrangement joins TRBV27 to TRBJ2-1; D remains unclear. The germline CDR1 and CDR2 sequences are MNHEY and SMNVEV (reference sequence). This CDR3 has 13 amino acids. The V end was cut by 2 bases, the J end by 5 bases, with 7 bases between.

V gene TRBV5-1 combines with J gene TRBJ1-3; possibly TRBD1 for D (6 bases). The CDR3 has 19 residues. Trimming stripped 3 bases from V and 0 bases from J, with 22 bases between. Germline values: CDR1 SGHRS, CDR2 YFSETQ. CDR3 sequence reads: CASSSSTGLAALSGNTIYF. The CDR3 DNA follows: TGCGCCAGCAGCTCTTCAACAGGGCTAGCCGCCCTCTCTGGAAACACCATATATTTT.